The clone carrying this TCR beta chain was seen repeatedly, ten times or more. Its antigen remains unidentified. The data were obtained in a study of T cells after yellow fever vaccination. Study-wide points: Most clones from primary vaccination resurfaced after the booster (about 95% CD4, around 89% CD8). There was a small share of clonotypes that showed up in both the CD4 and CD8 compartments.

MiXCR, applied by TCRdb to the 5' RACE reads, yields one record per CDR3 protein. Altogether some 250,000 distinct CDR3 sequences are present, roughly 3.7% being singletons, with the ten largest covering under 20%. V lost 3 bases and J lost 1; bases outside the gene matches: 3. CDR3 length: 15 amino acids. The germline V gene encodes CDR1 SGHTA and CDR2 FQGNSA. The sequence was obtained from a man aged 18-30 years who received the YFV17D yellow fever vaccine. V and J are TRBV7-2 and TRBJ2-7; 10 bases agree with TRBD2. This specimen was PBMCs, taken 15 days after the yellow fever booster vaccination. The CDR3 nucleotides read TGTGCCAGCAGCTTTTTAGCGGGGGGTTCCTACGAGCAGTACTTC. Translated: CASSFLAGGSYEQYF.